Shown below are 16 T cell receptor beta chains from a single sample sequenced in a study of T cell clones after liver transplantation. Clones were read by immunoSEQ multiplex PCR, and TCRdb kept only the in-frame ones, dropping some. The repertoire includes more than 100,000 clones, about 80% of them detected once, and around 2.9% sits in the top ten. The sample was CD4+ T cells from blood, taken approximately 43 months after liver transplant. Receptors originate from a human patient who received a liver transplant. The graft donor may have given rise to some T cells.

CDR3 sequence: CASSSGTGLYNEQFF. CDR3 nucleotide sequence: TGTGCCAGCAGCTCCGGGACAGGGTTATACAATGAGCAGTTCTTC. The rearrangement links TRBV9 to TRBJ2-1; the match to TRBD1 covers 9 bases. Germline-derived CDR1 and CDR2 are SGDLS and YYNGEE. The CDR3 sequence is 15 residues long. After removal of 4 bases from V and 4 bases from J, the junction contained 6 bases not matched to a gene.

The rearrangement uses TRBV6-1 and TRBJ1-5, with a tentative D call TRBD1 (6 bases). Germline V gene sequence: CDR1 MNHNS, CDR2 SASEGT. V was shortened by 5 bases and J by 4 bases, with 12 bases between the two germline ends. This CDR3 spans 14 amino acids. In DNA form, the CDR3 reads TGTGCCAGCAGTCCAGGGACAACAAATCAGCCCCAGCATTTT. It yields the protein CASSPGTTNQPQHF.

This chain uses TRBV28 with TRBJ1-1, with D perhaps matching TRBD1 (5 bases). CDR1 and CDR2 (germline): MDHEN, SYDVKM. The CDR3 has 14 residues. Trimming stripped 7 bases from V and 4 bases from J, with 16 bases between. In DNA, the CDR3 is TGTGCCAGCACTTACCGAGGGACTACCACTGAAGCTTTCTTT. It is translated as CASTYRGTTTEAFF.

This clone was found a few times. This chain joins TRBV4-2 and TRBJ2-1; D might be TRBD2 (6 bases). V was shortened by 4 bases and J by 10 bases, with 20 bases between the two germline ends. Germline assignment: CDR1 LGHNA and CDR2 YNFKEQ. The CDR3 is 15 amino acids. CDR3 sequence: CASSPTVAEREEQFF. DNA for the CDR3: TGTGCCAGCAGCCCCACAGTAGCGGAGCGTGAGGAGCAGTTCTTC.

This chain uses TRBV6-5 with TRBJ2-6; D remains unclear. V was cut by 9 bases and J by 2 bases, with 8 bases left in between. Germline assignment: CDR1 MNHEY and CDR2 SVGAGI. This CDR3 region has 13 residues. This CDR3 reads CASMAAGANVLTF. The CDR3 nucleotides read TGTGCCAGTATGGCAGCTGGGGCCAACGTCCTGACTTTC.

DNA for the CDR3: TGTGCCAGCAGCCGGTTTCTAGTCACCGGGGAGCTGTTTTTT. Residues: CASSRFLVTGELFF. This chain links TRBV7-2 with TRBJ2-2; D not resolved. Per the germline V gene, CDR1 is SGHTA and CDR2 is FQGNSA. The CDR3 has 14 residues. Trimming left V 5 bases short and J 4 bases short, with 11 bases between.

This chain uses TRBV10-2 with TRBJ2-5; D unresolved. CDR1 and CDR2 from the germline V gene are WSHSY and SAAADI. The V end lost 11 bases, the J end lost 4 bases, and 23 bases lay between the germline ends. CDR3 size: 15 residues. The CDR3 DNA reads TGCGCCTTCCGAGGCCAGGTAGGCCCCCCAGAGACCCAGTACTTC. It translates to CAFRGQVGPPETQYF.

This clone came up a few times. This chain uses TRBV9 with TRBJ1-3; the D gene is possibly TRBD1 (6 bases). The CDR3 sequence is 16 residues long. CDR1 is SGDLS and CDR2 is YYNGEE in the germline V gene. V was pared by 0 bases and J by 3 bases, with 13 bases between. The CDR3 protein is CASSVATGGSGNTIYF. The CDR3 DNA sequence: TGTGCCAGCAGCGTAGCTACGGGGGGCAGTGGAAACACCATATATTTT. The variable domain in full, with the rest retrieved from reference TRBV9 and TRBJ1-3, is DSGVTQTPKHLITATGQRVTLRCSPRSGDLSVYWYQQSLDQGLQFLIQYYNGEERAKGNILERFSAQQFPDLHSELNLSSLELGDSALYFCASSVATGGSGNTIYFGEGSWLTVV.

The chain carries TRBV2 and TRBJ1-5; D is uncertain. Trimming left V 4 bases short and J 0 bases short, with 10 bases between. The CDR3 contains 15 residues. The germline CDR1 and CDR2 sequences are SNHLY and FYNNEI. CDR3 nucleotide sequence: TGTGCCAGCAGTGGGTCAAGAAATAGCAATCAGCCCCAGCATTTT. Translated: CASSGSRNSNQPQHF.

This clone was detected only once. The chain uses TRBV25-1 and TRBJ2-3; D may be TRBD1 (5 bases). The germline gives CDR1 MGHDK, CDR2 SYGVNS. This CDR3 is built from 16 residues. Trimming cost V 2 bases and J 0 bases, with 12 bases left between them. The chain's CDR3 is CASSEQRGFSTDTQYF. CDR3 nucleotides: TGTGCCAGCAGTGAACAAAGGGGCTTCAGCACAGATACGCAGTATTTT.

The rearrangement uses TRBV2 and TRBJ2-5; 7 bases align to TRBD2. This CDR3 comprises 14 residues. CDR1 is SNHLY, CDR2 FYNNEI, per germline. J gave up 1 base and V 5 bases, and 4 bases lay outside the gene matches. The CDR3 nucleotides are TGTGCCAGCAGTCGCGGGGGAACCCAAGAGACCCAGTACTTC. It codes for CASSRGGTQETQYF.

This chain connects TRBV7-3 to TRBJ2-7, with 9 bases that match TRBD1. The germline CDR1 and CDR2 sequences are SGHTA and FQGTGA. V lost 2 bases to trimming and J lost 3 bases; unmatched junction nucleotides: 8. This CDR3 contains 16 residues. This CDR3 is CASSLAPGQGIYEQYF. DNA for the CDR3: TGTGCCAGCAGCTTAGCCCCGGGACAGGGTATCTACGAGCAGTACTTC.

V and J are TRBV5-5 and TRBJ1-2; 7 nucleotides match TRBD1. CDR3 length equals 14 residues. The ends lost 7 bases at V and 0 bases at J; junction bases unmatched: 6. In germline, CDR1 is SGHKS, CDR2 YYEKEE (reference sequence). The CDR3 loop is CASAKQGSNYGYTF. CDR3 in DNA: TGTGCCAGCGCGAAACAGGGGTCTAACTATGGCTACACCTTC.

About this clone: Other DNA sequences in the sample encode the same CDR3. This sequence joins TRBV7-2 and TRBJ1-5; 9 bases fit TRBD1. The CDR3 loop spans 15 amino acids. CDR1 SGHTA and CDR2 FQGNSA come from the germline V gene. V was clipped by 4 bases and J by 4 bases; unmatched bases: 5. CDR3 sequence (DNA): TGTGCCAGCAGCTCCCGGACAGGGGAGAATCAGCCCCAGCATTTT. Translated: CASSSRTGENQPQHF.

As regards this clone: At the DNA level, this CDR3 is encoded by other sequences in the same sample as well. The chain recombines TRBV5-4 with TRBJ2-5; 7 bases map to TRBD1. With V trimmed by 0 bases and J by 2 bases, 4 bases remained unmatched. Per the germline V gene, CDR1 is SGHNT and CDR2 is YYREEE (reference sequence). The CDR3 loop spans 15 amino acids. CDR3 sequence reads: CASSLGQGVQETQYF. DNA for the CDR3: TGTGCCAGCAGCTTGGGGCAGGGGGTTCAAGAGACCCAGTACTTC. Looking up the rest from reference TRBV5-4 and TRBJ2-5 gives the full variable domain: ETGVTQSPTHLIKTRGQQVTLRCSSQSGHNTVSWYQQALGQGPQFIFQYYREEENGRGNFPPRFSGLQFPNYSSELNVNALELDDSALYLCASSLGQGVQETQYFGPGTRLLVL.

The chain joins TRBV29-1 to TRBJ2-5, with a possible D match to TRBD1 (5 bases). Germline V gives CDR1 SQVTM, CDR2 ANQGSEA. V was trimmed by 6 bases and J by 5 bases, leaving 13 bases between them. This CDR3 is 12 amino acids long. CDR3 nucleotides: TGCAGCGTGCTAGGCAGGGCGGAGACCCAGTACTTC. Translated, it gives CSVLGRAETQYF.